This T cell receptor (beta chain) was sequenced in a study of control samples from healthy donors and cancer patients. The CDR3 sequence is 16 residues long. CDR1 is SGHDT and CDR2 is YYEEEE in the germline V gene. Deletions cut 2 bases from V and 0 bases from J, with 11 bases between. Clones were read by immunoSEQ multiplex PCR, and TCRdb kept only the in-frame ones, dropping some. Among roughly 39,000 clones listed, around nine tenths were seen once. The sample taken for sequencing was blood. The chain is built from TRBV5-6 and TRBJ2-2, with no clear D. This TCR derives from a woman between 45 and 60 years old in good health. The CDR3 protein is CASSLIVSANTGELFF. The CDR3 DNA is TGTGCCAGCAGCTTAATAGTCTCGGCGAACACCGGGGAGCTGTTTTTT.